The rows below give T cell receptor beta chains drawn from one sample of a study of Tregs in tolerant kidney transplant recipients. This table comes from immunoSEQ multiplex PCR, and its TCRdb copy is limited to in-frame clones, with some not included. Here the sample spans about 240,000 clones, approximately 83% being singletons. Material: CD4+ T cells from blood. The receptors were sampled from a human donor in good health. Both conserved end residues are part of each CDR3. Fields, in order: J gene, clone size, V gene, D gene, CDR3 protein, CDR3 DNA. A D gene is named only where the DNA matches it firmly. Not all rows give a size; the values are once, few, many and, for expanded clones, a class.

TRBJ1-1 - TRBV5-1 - CASSPTGWDTEAFF TGCGCCAGCAGCCCTACAGGCTGGGACACTGAAGCTTTCTTT
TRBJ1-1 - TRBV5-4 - CASSLDQNTEAFF TGTGCCAGCAGCTTGGACCAAAACACTGAAGCTTTCTTT
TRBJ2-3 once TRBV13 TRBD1 CASSSPVDRVSTDTQYF TGTGCCAGCAGCTCCCCCGTTGACAGGGTTAGCACAGATACGCAGTATTTT
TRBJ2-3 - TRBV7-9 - CASSLAGLRTDTQYF TGTGCCAGCAGCTTAGCGGGGCTTCGCACAGATACGCAGTATTTT
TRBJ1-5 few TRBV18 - CASSPDNQPQHF TGTGCCAGCTCACCCGATAATCAGCCCCAGCATTTT
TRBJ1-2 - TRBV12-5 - CASGLEGRRGGYTF TGTGCTAGTGGTTTGGAGGGGAGGAGAGGTGGCTACACCTTC
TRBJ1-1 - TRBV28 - CASSLPAGSNTEAFF TGTGCCAGCAGTTTACCGGCAGGGTCCAACACTGAAGCTTTCTTT
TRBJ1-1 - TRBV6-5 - CASSYSQALGAFF TGTGCCAGCAGTTACTCTCAGGCGTTGGGAGCTTTCTTT
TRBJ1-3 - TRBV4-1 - CASSSPGHLSGNTIYF TGCGCCAGCAGCTCCCCGGGACACCTCTCTGGAAACACCATATATTTT
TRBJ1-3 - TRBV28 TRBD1 CASSTGAGNTIYF TGTGCCAGCAGTACAGGGGCGGGAAACACCATATATTTT
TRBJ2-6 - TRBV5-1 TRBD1 CASSLEDREVLTF TGCGCCAGCAGCTTGGAAGACAGGGAGGTCCTGACTTTC
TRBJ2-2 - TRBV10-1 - CATQDSGPGELFF TGCGCCACCCAGGACAGCGGTCCCGGGGAGCTGTTTTTT
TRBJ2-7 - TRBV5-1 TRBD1 CASSLERGTATPRSSEQYF TGCGCCAGCAGCTTGGAGAGAGGGACAGCGACGCCCCGGTCGAGTGAGCAGTACTTC
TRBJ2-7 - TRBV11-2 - CASSLGLTRAEQYF TGTGCCAGCAGCTTAGGTCTTACACGAGCGGAGCAGTACTTC
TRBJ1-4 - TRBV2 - CASSVGANEKLFF TGTGCCAGCAGTGTGGGGGCTAATGAAAAACTGTTTTTT
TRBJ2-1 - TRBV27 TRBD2 CAIARLAGGPPGYNEQFF TGTGCCATCGCCCGACTAGCGGGAGGCCCCCCAGGCTACAATGAGCAGTTCTTC